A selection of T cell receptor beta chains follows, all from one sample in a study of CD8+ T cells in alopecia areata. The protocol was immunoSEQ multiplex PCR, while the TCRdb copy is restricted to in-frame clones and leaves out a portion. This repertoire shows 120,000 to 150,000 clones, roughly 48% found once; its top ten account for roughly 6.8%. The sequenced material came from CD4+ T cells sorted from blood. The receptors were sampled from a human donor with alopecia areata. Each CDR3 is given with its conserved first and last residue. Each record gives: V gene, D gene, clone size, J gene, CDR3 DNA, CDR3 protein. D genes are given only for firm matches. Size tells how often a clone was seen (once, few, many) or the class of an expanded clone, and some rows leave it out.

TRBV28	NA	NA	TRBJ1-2	TGTGCCAGCAGTCCAAGGGACTTTCCGAGGGGCTACACCTTC	CASSPRDFPRGYTF
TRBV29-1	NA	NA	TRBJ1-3	TGCAGCGTGGCAGAGATTTCTGGAAACACCATATATTTT	CSVAEISGNTIYF
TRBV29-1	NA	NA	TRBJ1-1	TGCAGCGTTGGCGGAAGCGGGAACACTGAAGCTTTCTTT	CSVGGSGNTEAFF
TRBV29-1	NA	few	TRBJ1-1	TGCAGCGTCGGTGGTGGAGGGAACACTGAAGCTTTCTTT	CSVGGGGNTEAFF
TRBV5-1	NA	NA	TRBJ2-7	TGCGCCAGCAGCTTGGCATTGGGGATGTACGAGCAGTACTTC	CASSLALGMYEQYF
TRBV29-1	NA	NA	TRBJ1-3	TGCAGCGCAGCGGAACAGATTGACCCTGGAAACACCATATATTTT	CSAAEQIDPGNTIYF
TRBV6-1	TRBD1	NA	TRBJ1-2	TGTGCCAGCAGTCCTGGGACAGACTATGGCTACACCTTC	CASSPGTDYGYTF
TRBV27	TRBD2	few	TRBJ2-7	TGTGCCAGCAGTTTAGGTGCTAGCGGGTCGTACGAGCAGTACTTC	CASSLGASGSYEQYF
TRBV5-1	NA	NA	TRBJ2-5	TGCGCCAGCAGCTTGGAGCCGTCACAAGAGACCCAGTACTTC	CASSLEPSQETQYF
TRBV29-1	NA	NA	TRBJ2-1	TGCAGCGTTGCGGACAAGCTTCGCTACAATGAGCAGTTCTTC	CSVADKLRYNEQFF
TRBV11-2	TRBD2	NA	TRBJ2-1	TGTGCCAGCAGCACAGGACTAGCGGGAGCCGCTGAGCAGTTCTTC	CASSTGLAGAAEQFF
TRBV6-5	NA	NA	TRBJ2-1	TGTGCCAGCAGTATCTCCTTTCTGGGGAATGAGCAGTTCTTC	CASSISFLGNEQFF
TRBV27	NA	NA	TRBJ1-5	TGTGCCAGCTTACCTCGACCAGGGTCGGGCACGACTCAGCCCCAGCATTTT	CASLPRPGSGTTQPQHF
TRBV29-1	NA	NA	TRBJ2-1	TGCAGCGCCCCGAACGGGGGAAGCTCCTACAATGAGCAGTTCTTC	CSAPNGGSSYNEQFF
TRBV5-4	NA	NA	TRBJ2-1	TGTGCCAGCAGCTTGGCCGGGAGAGAGCAGTTCTTC	CASSLAGREQFF
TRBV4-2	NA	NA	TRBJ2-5	TGTGCCAGCAGCCAAGACAGCCAAGAGACCCAGTACTTC	CASSQDSQETQYF
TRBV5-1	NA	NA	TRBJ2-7	TGCGCCAGCAGCTTGCTGGACACGCAATACGAGCAGTACTTC	CASSLLDTQYEQYF
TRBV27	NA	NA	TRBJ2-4	TGTGCCAGCAGTCCTCAAAGGCCTTCCCTCGGGGCCAAAAACATTCAGTACTTC	CASSPQRPSLGAKNIQYF
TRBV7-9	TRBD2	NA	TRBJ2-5	TGTGCCAGCAGCCAAACTCTCGGGAGGATTGGTGAGACCCAGTACTTC	CASSQTLGRIGETQYF
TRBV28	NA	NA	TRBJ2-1	TGTGCCAGCAAAAGCTCCTACAATGAGCAGTTCTTC	CASKSSYNEQFF
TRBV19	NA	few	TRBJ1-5	TGTGCCTCATCGGGACACGCAGCCCAGCCCCAGCATTTT	CASSGHAAQPQHF
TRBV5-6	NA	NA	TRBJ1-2	TGTGCCAGCAGCTTGGGAAGGGGCAAGCAGAAAGGCTACACCTTC	CASSLGRGKQKGYTF
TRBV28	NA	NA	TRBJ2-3	TGTGCCAGCAGTCGTCCGGGGTACAAGGATACGCAGTATTTT	CASSRPGYKDTQYF
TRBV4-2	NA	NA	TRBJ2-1	TGTGCCAGCAGCCAAGATGGGCGGCAATTGTTCTTC	CASSQDGRQLFF
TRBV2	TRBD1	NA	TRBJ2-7	TGTGCCAGCACGCCGAGACAGGGGAACTACGAGCAGTACTTC	CASTPRQGNYEQYF
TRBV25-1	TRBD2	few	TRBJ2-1	TGTGCCAGCAGCCCCACTACCAAGGCGGGAGGGATCTACAATGAGCAGTTCTTC	CASSPTTKAGGIYNEQFF
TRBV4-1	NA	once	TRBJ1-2	TGCGCCAGCAGCCAAGACCCGGGCTCCAACTATGGCTACACCTTC	CASSQDPGSNYGYTF
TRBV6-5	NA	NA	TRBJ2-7	TGTGCCAGCAGTCGGATAAGCTCCTACGAGCAGTACTTC	CASSRISSYEQYF
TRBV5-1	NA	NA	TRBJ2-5	TGCGCCAGCAGCGCTGGGGGGGCTCAAGAGACCCAGTACTTC	CASSAGGAQETQYF
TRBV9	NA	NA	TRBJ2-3	TGTGCCAGCAGCCAAGTCGGGGCTAGCACAGATACGCAGTATTTT	CASSQVGASTDTQYF
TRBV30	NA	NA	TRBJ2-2	TGTGCCTGGAGTGGTTGGGGGCGAAGTACCGGGGAGCTGTTTTTT	CAWSGWGRSTGELFF
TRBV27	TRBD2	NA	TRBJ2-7	TGTGCCAGCATCCCCAAGCGGGGGCCCTACGAGCAGTACTTC	CASIPKRGPYEQYF
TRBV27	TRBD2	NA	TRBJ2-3	TGTGCCAGCAGTTTGTGGCGGGAGTCCACAGATACGCAGTATTTT	CASSLWRESTDTQYF
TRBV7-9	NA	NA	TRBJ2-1	TGTGCCAGCAGCCCCGTCGGGGGAGCGCGGCACAATGAGCAGTTCTTC	CASSPVGGARHNEQFF
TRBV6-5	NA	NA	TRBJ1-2	TGTGCCAGCAGTTACCAACCGTATGGCTACACCTTC	CASSYQPYGYTF
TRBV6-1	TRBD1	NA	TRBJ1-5	TGTGCCAGCAGTGAAGAGCCGTGGCAGGGGGACAATCAGCCCCAGCATTTT	CASSEEPWQGDNQPQHF
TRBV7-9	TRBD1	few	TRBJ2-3	TGTGCCAGCAGCTTACAGGGGGCTGGAGATACGCAGTATTTT	CASSLQGAGDTQYF
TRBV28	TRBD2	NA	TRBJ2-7	TGTGCCAGCAGTTTATACTCTAGCGGGGCCTACGAGCAGTACTTC	CASSLYSSGAYEQYF
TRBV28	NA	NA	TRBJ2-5	TGTGCCAGCAATGACAACCATCAAGAGACCCAGTACTTC	CASNDNHQETQYF
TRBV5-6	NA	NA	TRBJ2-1	TGTGCCAGCAGCTTGGGACAGCCTACGGGCAATGAGCAGTTCTTC	CASSLGQPTGNEQFF